The 3 T cell receptor beta chains below all came from one sample that was sequenced in a study of PD-1 blockade in classical Hodgkin lymphoma. No patient escaped relapse after autologous stem cell transplantation, and brentuximab vedotin exposure varied. Measured with immunoSEQ multiplex PCR; TCRdb has only the in-frame clones, and not every one. The sample has 100,000 to 120,000 clones, roughly nine tenths seen once. Sequencing used peripheral blood mononuclear cells (PBMCs), obtained before the second cycle of nivolumab. The receptors were sampled from a human donor with classical Hodgkin lymphoma.

The chain uses TRBV18 and TRBJ2-1; 8 bases agree with TRBD2. The CDR3 has 16 residues. CDR1 is KGHSH and CDR2 is LQKENI in the germline V gene. The J segment lost 2 bases and the V segment lost 2 bases, leaving 5 bases of the junction unmatched. The CDR3 is CASSPRTGRAYNEQFF. The CDR3 region has the DNA TGTGCCAGCTCACCAAGAACCGGGAGGGCCTACAATGAGCAGTTCTTC.

J is TRBJ2-3 and V is TRBV30; a possible D gene is TRBD2 (5 bases). The CDR3 loop spans 11 amino acids. Germline loops: CDR1 GTSNPN, CDR2 SVGIG (reference sequence). Trimming removed 4 bases from V and 8 bases from J, with 10 bases in between. The CDR3 DNA reads as TGTGCCTGGACTTCAGCGGCTACGCAGTATTTT. Amino acid sequence: CAWTSAATQYF.

The rearrangement uses TRBV6-5 and TRBJ2-3; TRBD2 aligns across 7 bases. Germline-derived CDR1 and CDR2 are MNHEY and SVGAGI. Trimming cost V 6 bases and J 0 bases; bases outside gene matches: 6. The CDR3 is made up of 15 amino acids. The CDR3: CASSRQRGSTDTQYF. The CDR3 nucleotides are TGTGCCAGCAGCCGTCAGCGGGGCAGCACAGATACGCAGTATTTT.